Listed here is a single T cell receptor (beta chain). There is no known antigen for this receptor. No base quality values were provided; no much bigger clone lies one nucleotide off. The sample originates from a study of control samples from healthy donors and cancer patients (dated by TCRdb to 2020 to 2022). The receptor library was made with the immunoSEQ multiplex PCR assay. This is the immuneACCESS table as TCRdb keeps it, with only in-frame sequences that have V and J called. A part of the clones is gone; compared with another copy, unresolved V genes explain less than half, and the rest is unexplained. For this sample the table gives fewer than 250,000 clones, of which approximately 91% were detected only once. The ten largest clones represent approximately 1.8% of the sample. This clonotype was obtained from a man aged 25-40 years in good health. The sample consisted of blood.

The DNA sequence is TGTGCCAGCTCAGAGCGATCCAGCTCCTATAATTCACCCCTCCACTTT. This codes for CASSERSSSYNSPLHF. In this chain, TRBV18 is recombined with TRBJ1-6; too little of a D gene remains to name it. Counted from cysteine to phenylalanine, this CDR3 has 16 amino acids. Solely the CDR3 DNA is kept, with 48 bases framed from the first base. CDR1 and CDR2 were assigned from the germline V gene as KGHSH and LQKENI. The junction carries 11 bases between V and J, which are trimmed by 5 bases and 0 bases respectively.